This T cell receptor (beta chain) was identified during a study of blood T cell repertoires in COVID-19. The wider study: T cells, B-cell-depleted T cells, or PBMCs provided the cDNA or gDNA that served as material.

Original handling: From reference gene primer amplification, estimates of nucleated cell counts were derived. Clones were read by immunoSEQ multiplex PCR, and TCRdb kept only the in-frame ones, dropping some. D and trimming were read from the DNA, whereas the V and J calls and clone size are those reported in that table. The sample includes about 84,000 clones, about 68% of them seen just once. The germline CDR1 and CDR2 sequences are SGHTA and FQGNSA. The CDR3 sequence is 17 residues long. The J segment lost 3 bases and the V segment lost 1 base, leaving 6 bases of the junction unmatched. Material for sequencing was peripheral blood. The TCR sequence derives from a man in his forties or fifties with active or convalescent COVID-19. The chain joins TRBV7-2 to TRBJ1-1; 12 bases are shared with TRBD1. CDR3 in DNA: TGTGCCAGCAGCTTAGGGCCGGGACAGGGGGCGGACACTGAAGCTTTCTTT. This codes for CASSLGPGQGADTEAFF.